This entry is about one T cell receptor beta chain. Its matching antigen is unknown. This sample is drawn from a study of CXCR3-negative and CXCR3-positive naive CD8 T cells. Study-wide results and caveats: Memory, not naive, CXCR3-negative and CXCR3-positive cells differed in TRBV-TRBJ usage.

The authors gated naive CD8+ T cells as CD45RO-CCR7+CD27+CD95-. In preparing the TRB cDNA libraries, 5' RACE with UMI labels was used. TCRdb re-called the 5' RACE reads and catalogs CDR3 proteins one per entry, DNA excluded. The sample shows fewer than 95,000 distinct CDR3 sequences, and roughly 1.1% sits with its ten largest clones. CDR1 and CDR2 (germline): DFQATT, SNEGSKA (reference sequence). The CDR3 consists of 15 residues. This rearrangement joins TRBV20-1 to TRBJ2-1; without DNA, the TCRdb call of TRBD1 cannot be checked. The source is a human donor in good health. Some clones in this sample may be carry-over from other donors' samples. The specimen was naive CXCR3- CD8+ T cells from blood. Indicated subset: CD45RO-CCR7+CD27+CD95- naive CD8+ T cells lacking CXCR3 (TNR3-). CDR3 sequence reads: CSAPPEDREVNEQFF.